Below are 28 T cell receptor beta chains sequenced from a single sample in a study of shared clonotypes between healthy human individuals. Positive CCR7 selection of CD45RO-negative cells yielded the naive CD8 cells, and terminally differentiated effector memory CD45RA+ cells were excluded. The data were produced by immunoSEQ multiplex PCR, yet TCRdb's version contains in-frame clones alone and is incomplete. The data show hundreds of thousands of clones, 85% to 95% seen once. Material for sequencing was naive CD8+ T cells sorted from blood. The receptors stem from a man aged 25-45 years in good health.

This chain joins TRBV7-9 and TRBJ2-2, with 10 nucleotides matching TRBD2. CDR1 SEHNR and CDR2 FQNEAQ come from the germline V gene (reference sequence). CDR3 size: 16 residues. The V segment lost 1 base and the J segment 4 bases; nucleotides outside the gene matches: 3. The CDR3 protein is CASSLEAGGRTGELFF. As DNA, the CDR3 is TGTGCCAGCAGCTTAGAAGCGGGAGGGCGCACCGGGGAGCTGTTTTTT.

CDR3 nucleotides: TGTGCCAGCAGGCTCGGGATTACGATTTGGGCAGATACGCAGTATTTT. This encodes CASRLGITIWADTQYF. The genes are TRBV2 and TRBJ2-3, with D perhaps TRBD2 (5 bases). Germline V gives CDR1 SNHLY, CDR2 FYNNEI. V was trimmed by 6 bases and J by 4 bases, leaving 20 bases between them. There are 16 residues in the CDR3.

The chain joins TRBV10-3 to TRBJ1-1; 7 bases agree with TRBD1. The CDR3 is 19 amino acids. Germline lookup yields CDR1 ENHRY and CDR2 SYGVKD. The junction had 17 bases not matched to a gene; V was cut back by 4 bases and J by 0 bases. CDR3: CAISGPGTELLSMNTEAFF. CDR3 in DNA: TGTGCCATCAGTGGGCCAGGGACAGAACTCTTATCCATGAACACTGAAGCTTTCTTT.

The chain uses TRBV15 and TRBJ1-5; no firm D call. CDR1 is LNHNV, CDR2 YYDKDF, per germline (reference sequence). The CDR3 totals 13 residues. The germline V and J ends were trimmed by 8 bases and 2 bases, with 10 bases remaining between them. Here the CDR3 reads CATADSGNQPQHF. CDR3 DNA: TGTGCCACCGCCGATTCGGGCAATCAGCCCCAGCATTTT.

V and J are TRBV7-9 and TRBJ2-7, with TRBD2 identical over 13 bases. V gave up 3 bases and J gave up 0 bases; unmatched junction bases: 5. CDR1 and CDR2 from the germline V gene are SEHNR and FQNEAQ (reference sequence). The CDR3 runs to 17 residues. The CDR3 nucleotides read TGTGCCAGCAGCTTGGGGACTAGCGGGAAACGCTCCTACGAGCAGTACTTC. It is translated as CASSLGTSGKRSYEQYF.

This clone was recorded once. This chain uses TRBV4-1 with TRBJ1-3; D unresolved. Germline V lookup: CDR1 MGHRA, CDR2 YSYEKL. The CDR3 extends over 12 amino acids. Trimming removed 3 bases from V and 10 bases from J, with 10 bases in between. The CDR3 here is CASSHLLGTIYF. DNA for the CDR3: TGCGCCAGCAGCCACCTTCTAGGTACCATATATTTT.

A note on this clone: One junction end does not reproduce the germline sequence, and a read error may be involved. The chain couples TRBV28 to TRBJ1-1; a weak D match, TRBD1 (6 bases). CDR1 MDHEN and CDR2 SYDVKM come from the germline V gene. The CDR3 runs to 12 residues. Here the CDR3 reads CASSRDRWGNEF. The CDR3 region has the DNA TGTGCCAGCTCTAGAGACAGGTGGGGGAATGAATTT. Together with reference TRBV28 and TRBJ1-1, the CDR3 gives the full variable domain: DVKVTQSSRYLVKRTGEKVFLECVQDMDHENMFWYRQDPGLGLRLIYFSYDVKMKEKGDIPEGYSVSREKKERFSLILESASTNQTSMYLCASSRDRWGNEFGQGTRLTVV.

The CDR3 loop is CASSLVPGLISIANQPQHF. CDR3 bases: TGTGCCAGCAGCTTAGTGCCGGGTCTTATTTCCATTGCCAATCAGCCCCAGCATTTT. The rearrangement uses TRBV7-9 and TRBJ1-5, with D unresolved. The CDR3 totals 19 residues. Germline V CDR1 and CDR2: SEHNR, FQNEAQ (reference sequence). Trimming removed 1 base from V and 3 bases from J, with 22 bases in between.

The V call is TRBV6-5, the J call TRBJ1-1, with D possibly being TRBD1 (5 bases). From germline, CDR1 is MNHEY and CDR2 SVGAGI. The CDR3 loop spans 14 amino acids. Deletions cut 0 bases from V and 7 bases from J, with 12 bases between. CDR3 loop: CASSYSNRGGEAFF. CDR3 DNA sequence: TGTGCCAGCAGTTACTCGAACCGGGGGGGTGAAGCTTTCTTT.

For the CDR3, the DNA is TGTGCCAGCAGCTCCCCGGGATTGGGCGCCTACGAGCAGTACTTC. Encoded protein: CASSSPGLGAYEQYF. This sequence joins TRBV11-3 and TRBJ2-7; maybe TRBD2 (5 bases). This CDR3 region has 15 residues. V lost 4 bases and J 2 bases, leaving 15 bases between the germline ends. Germline V gene lookup returns CDR1 SGHNT and CDR2 YENEEA.

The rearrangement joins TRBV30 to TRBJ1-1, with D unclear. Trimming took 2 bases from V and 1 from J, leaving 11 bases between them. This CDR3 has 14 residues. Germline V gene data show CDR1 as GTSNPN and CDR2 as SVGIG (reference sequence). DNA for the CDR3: TGTGCCTGGAGTACATCTGAGGGGAACACTGAAGCTTTCTTT. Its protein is CAWSTSEGNTEAFF. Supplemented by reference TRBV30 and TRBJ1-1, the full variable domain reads SQTIHQWPATLVQPVGSPLSLECTVEGTSNPNLYWYRQAAGRGLQLLFYSVGIGQISSEVPQNLSASRPQDRQFILSSKKLLLSDSGFYLCAWSTSEGNTEAFFGQGTRLTVV.

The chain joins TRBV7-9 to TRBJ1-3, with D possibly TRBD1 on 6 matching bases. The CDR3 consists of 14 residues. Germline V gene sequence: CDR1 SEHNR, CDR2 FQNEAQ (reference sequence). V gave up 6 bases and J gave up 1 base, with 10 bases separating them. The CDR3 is CASRPQGSGNTIYF. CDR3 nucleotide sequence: TGTGCCAGCAGACCTCAGGGGTCTGGAAACACCATATATTTT.

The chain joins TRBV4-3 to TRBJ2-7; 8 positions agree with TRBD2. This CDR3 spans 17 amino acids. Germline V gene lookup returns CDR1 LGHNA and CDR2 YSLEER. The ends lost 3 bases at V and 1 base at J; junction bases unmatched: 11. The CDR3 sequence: CASSHPVFGRASYEQYF. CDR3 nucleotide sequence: TGCGCCAGCAGCCATCCTGTTTTCGGGAGGGCGTCCTACGAGCAGTACTTC.

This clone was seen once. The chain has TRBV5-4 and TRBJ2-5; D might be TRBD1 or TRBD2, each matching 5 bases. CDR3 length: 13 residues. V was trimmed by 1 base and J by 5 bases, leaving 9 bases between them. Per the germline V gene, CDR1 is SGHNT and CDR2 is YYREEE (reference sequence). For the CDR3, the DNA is TGTGCCAGCAGCTTGTCGGGGACGGAGACCCAGTACTTC. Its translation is CASSLSGTETQYF.

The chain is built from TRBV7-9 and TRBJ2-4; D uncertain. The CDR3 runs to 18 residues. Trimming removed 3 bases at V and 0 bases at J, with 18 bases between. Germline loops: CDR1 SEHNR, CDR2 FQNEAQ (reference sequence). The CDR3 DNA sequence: TGTGCCAGCAGCTTCCCTGGGCCCAAAGGGAAAGCCAAAAACATTCAGTACTTC. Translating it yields CASSFPGPKGKAKNIQYF.

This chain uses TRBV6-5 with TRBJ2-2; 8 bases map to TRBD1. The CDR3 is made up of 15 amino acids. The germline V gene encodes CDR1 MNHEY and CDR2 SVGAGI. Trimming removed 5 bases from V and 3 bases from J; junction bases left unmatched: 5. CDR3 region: CASSTGTGDTGELFF. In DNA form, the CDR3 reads TGTGCCAGCAGTACCGGGACAGGTGACACCGGGGAGCTGTTTTTT.

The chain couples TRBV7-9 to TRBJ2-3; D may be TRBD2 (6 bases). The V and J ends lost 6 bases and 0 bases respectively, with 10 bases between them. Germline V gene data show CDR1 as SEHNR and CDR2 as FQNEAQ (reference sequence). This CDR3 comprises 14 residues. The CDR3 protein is CASRPGTSTDTQYF. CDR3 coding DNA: TGTGCCAGCAGGCCCGGGACTAGCACAGATACGCAGTATTTT.

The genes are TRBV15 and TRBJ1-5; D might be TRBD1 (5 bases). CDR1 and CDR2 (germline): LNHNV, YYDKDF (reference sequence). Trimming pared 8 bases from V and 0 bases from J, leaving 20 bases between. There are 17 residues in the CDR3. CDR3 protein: CATAMRGADYSNQPQHF. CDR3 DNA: TGTGCCACCGCAATGCGAGGGGCAGATTATAGCAATCAGCCCCAGCATTTT. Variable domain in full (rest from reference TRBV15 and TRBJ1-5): DAMVIQNPRYQVTQFGKPVTLSCSQTLNHNVMYWYQQKSSQAPKLLFHYYDKDFNNEADTPDNFQSRRPNTSFCFLDIRSPGLGDTAMYLCATAMRGADYSNQPQHFGDGTRLSIL.

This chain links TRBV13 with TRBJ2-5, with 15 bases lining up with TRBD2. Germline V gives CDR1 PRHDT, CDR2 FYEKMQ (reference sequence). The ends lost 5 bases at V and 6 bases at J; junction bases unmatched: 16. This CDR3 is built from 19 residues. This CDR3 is CASSPGGLAGGPGGKTQYF. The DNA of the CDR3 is TGTGCCAGCAGCCCAGGGGGACTAGCGGGAGGCCCGGGCGGGAAGACCCAGTACTTC.

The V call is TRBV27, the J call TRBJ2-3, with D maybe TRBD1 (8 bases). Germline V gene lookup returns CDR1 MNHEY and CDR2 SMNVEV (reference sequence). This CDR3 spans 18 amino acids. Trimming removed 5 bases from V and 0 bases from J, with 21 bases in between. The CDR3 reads CASSGVRQGTISTDTQYF. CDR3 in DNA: TGTGCCAGCAGTGGGGTGAGACAGGGGACTATTAGCACAGATACGCAGTATTTT.

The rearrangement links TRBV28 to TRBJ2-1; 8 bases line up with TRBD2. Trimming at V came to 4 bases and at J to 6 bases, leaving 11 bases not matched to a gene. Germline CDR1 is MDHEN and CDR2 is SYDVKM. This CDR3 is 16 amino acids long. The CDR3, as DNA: TGTGCCAGCAGTTCTGGGACTAGAAGGGCGACCAATGAGCAGTTCTTC. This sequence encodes CASSSGTRRATNEQFF.

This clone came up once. CDR3 in DNA: TGCGCCAGCAGCCGCGCGGAACAAACCTACGAGCAGTACTTC. Translation gives CASSRAEQTYEQYF. The chain recombines TRBV4-1 with TRBJ2-7, with D uncertain. Trimming pared 4 bases from V and 2 bases from J, leaving 12 bases between. Germline lookup yields CDR1 MGHRA and CDR2 YSYEKL. This CDR3 has 14 residues.

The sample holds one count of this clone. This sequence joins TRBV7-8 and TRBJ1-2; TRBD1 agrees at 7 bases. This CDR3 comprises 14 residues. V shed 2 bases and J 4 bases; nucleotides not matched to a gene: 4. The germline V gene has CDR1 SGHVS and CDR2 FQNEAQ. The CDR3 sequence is CASSLFGTAYGYTF. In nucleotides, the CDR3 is TGTGCCAGCAGCTTATTCGGGACAGCCTATGGCTACACCTTC.

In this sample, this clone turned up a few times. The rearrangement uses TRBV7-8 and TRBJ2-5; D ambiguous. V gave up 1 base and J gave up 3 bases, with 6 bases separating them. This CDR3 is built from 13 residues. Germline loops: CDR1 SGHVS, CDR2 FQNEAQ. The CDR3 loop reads CASSLGAEETQYF. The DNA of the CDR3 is TGTGCCAGCAGCTTAGGGGCAGAAGAGACCCAGTACTTC.

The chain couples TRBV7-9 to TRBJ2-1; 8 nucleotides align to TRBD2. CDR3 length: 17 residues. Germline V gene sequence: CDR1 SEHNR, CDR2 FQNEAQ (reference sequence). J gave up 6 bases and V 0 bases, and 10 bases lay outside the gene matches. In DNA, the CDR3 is TGTGCCAGCAGCTTAGCGGGAAAACTAGCGGAAACCAATGAGCAGTTCTTC. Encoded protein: CASSLAGKLAETNEQFF.

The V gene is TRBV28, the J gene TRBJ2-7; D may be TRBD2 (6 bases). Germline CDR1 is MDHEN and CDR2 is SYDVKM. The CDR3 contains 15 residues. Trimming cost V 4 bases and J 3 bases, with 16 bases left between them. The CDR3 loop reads CASSSPRGGFYEQYF. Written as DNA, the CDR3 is TGTGCCAGCAGTTCCCCGCGGGGTGGCTTCTACGAGCAGTACTTC.

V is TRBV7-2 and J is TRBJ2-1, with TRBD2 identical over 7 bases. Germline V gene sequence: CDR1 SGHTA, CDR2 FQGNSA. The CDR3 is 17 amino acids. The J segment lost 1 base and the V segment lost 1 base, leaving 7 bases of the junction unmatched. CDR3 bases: TGTGCCAGCAGCTTAGGGCCTAGCGGATCTTCCTACAATGAGCAGTTCTTC. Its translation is CASSLGPSGSSYNEQFF. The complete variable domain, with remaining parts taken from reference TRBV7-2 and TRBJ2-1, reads GAGVSQSPSNKVTEKGKDVELRCDPISGHTALYWYRQSLGQGLEFLIYFQGNSAPDKSGLPSDRFSAERTGGSVSTLTIQRTQQEDSAVYLCASSLGPSGSSYNEQFFGPGTRLTVL.

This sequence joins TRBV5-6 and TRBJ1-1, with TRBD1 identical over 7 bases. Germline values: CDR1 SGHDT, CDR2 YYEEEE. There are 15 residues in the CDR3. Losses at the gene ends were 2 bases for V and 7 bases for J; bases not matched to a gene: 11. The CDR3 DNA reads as TGTGCCAGCAGCTTTGTAGGGCAGGGGGACAGTGAAGCTTTCTTT. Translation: CASSFVGQGDSEAFF.